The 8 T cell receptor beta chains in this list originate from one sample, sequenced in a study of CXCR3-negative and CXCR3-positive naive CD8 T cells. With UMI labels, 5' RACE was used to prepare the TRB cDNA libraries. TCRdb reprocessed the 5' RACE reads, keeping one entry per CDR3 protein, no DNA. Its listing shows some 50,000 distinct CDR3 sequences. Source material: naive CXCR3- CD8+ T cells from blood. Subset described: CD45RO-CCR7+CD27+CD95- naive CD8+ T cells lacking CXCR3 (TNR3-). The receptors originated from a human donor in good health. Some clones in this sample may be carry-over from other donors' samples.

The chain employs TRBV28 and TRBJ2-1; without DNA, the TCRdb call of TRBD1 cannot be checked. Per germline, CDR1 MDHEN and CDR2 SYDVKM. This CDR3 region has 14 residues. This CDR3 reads CASSHRGGNNEQFF.

CDR3: CASSGGDFYNEQFF. The rearrangement joins TRBV9 to TRBJ2-1. The CDR3 is 14 residues long. CDR1 is SGDLS, CDR2 YYNGEE, per germline.

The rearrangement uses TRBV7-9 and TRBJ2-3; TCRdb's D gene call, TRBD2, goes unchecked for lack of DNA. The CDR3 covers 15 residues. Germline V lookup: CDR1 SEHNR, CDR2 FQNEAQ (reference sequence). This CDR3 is CASSLRVLGSDTQYF.

CDR3: CASSFREGQGAGETQYF. The V and J genes are TRBV21-1 and TRBJ2-5; the D call from TCRdb, TRBD1, cannot be confirmed without DNA. TRBV21-1 is labeled a pseudogene. This CDR3 is 17 amino acids long.

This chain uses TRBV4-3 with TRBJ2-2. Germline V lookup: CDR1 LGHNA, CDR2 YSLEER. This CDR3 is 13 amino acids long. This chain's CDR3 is CASSPYDTGELFF.

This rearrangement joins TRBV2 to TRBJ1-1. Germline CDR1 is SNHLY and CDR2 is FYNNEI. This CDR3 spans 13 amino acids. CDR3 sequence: CASSEWVNTEAFF. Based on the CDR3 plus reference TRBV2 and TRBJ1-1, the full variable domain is EPEVTQTPSHQVTQMGQEVILRCVPISNHLYFYWYRQILGQKVEFLVSFYNNEISEKSEIFDDQFSVERPDGSNFTLKIRSTKLEDSAMYFCASSEWVNTEAFFGQGTRLTVV.

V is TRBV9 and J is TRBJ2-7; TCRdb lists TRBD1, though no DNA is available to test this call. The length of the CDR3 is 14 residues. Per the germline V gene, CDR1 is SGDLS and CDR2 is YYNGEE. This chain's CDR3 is CASSAGQGYSEQYF.

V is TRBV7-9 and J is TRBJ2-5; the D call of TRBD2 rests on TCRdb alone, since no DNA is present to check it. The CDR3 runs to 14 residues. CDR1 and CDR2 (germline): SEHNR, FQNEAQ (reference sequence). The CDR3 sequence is CASSSTSGLETQYF.